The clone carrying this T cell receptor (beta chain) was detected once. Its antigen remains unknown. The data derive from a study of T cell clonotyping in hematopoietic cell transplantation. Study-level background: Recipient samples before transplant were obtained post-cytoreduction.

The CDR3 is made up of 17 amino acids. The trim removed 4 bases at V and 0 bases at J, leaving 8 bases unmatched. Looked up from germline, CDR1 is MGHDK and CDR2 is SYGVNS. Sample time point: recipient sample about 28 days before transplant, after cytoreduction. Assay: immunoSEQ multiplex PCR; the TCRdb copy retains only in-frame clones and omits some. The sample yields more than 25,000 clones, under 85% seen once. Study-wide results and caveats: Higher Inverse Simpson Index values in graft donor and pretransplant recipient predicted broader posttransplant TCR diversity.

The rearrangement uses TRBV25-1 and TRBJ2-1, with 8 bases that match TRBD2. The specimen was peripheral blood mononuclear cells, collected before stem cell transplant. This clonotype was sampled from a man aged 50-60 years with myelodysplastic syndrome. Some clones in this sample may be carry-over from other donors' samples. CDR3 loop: CASSAPVGTSSYNEQFF. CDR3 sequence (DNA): TGTGCCAGCAGTGCCCCGGTGGGGACTAGCTCCTACAATGAGCAGTTCTTC.